These 22 T cell receptor beta chains were sequenced from one sample in a study of molecular identifiers for immune sequencing clone quantification. TCRdb re-called the PCR reads through MiXCR, storing one row per CDR3 protein. This sample yields approximately 630,000 distinct CDR3 sequences, of which around 25% are seen a single time; 0.78% belongs to the top ten. Sequencing input: naive CD8+ T cells from blood, with Jurkat cell RNA spiked in. Subset given: FACS-sorted CD8+CD4-CCR7+CD45RA+ naive T cells. Receptors originate from a human donor in good health. Some libraries in this study had Jurkat cell RNA spiked in.

With respect to this clonotype: Because it lacks the conserved phenylalanine or tryptophan at the end, this CDR3 is likely a read error. The chain has TRBV9 and TRBJ2-5; 15 bases are shared with TRBD2. Near its end, the DNA agrees better with TRBJ2-7, so the J call may be wrong. Germline V lookup: CDR1 SGDLS, CDR2 YYNGEE. This CDR3 has 17 residues. The CDR3 DNA follows: TGTGCCAGCAGCGCCGGGACTAGCGGGGGGCCCGCCTACGAGCAGTACCTC. Amino acid sequence: CASSAGTSGGPAYEQYL.

This clonotype came up many times. This chain uses TRBV4-2 with TRBJ1-1; D not certain. CDR3 length equals 15 residues. The V gene lost 3 bases and the J gene lost 5 bases, with 16 bases spanning the gap. In germline, CDR1 is LGHNA, CDR2 YNFKEQ. The CDR3 coding sequence is TGTGCCAGCAGCCATACAAGGGCGGTTTCTACTGAAGCTTTCTTT. It translates to CASSHTRAVSTEAFF.

Concerning this clonotype itself: A read error may be the cause here, since a much bigger clone is one base away. The V gene is TRBV7-9, the J gene TRBJ2-3; the D gene is possibly TRBD2 (5 bases). The CDR3 totals 14 residues. Germline assignment: CDR1 SEHNR and CDR2 FQNEAQ (reference sequence). Between the trimmed V and J ends, which lost 4 bases and 6 bases, there was a span of 14 bases. The CDR3 reads CASSSEWTGDTQYF. The CDR3 region has the DNA TGTGCCAGCAGCTCCGAATGGACTGGTGATACGCAGTATTTT.

This clonotype was seen ten or more times. The V gene is TRBV6-5, the J gene TRBJ1-5, with unresolved D. With 8 bases removed from V and 2 bases from J, the gap between germline ends came to 13 bases. The germline CDR1 and CDR2 sequences are MNHEY and SVGAGI. CDR3 size: 14 residues. The CDR3 DNA is TGTGCCAGCGGCGCGGTATGGGGCAATCAGCCCCAGCATTTT. Its translation is CASGAVWGNQPQHF.

The chain employs TRBV27 and TRBJ2-1; perhaps TRBD1 as D (5 bases). The germline V gene encodes CDR1 MNHEY and CDR2 SMNVEV (reference sequence). This CDR3 is 15 amino acids long. With 2 bases removed from V and 2 bases from J, the gap between germline ends came to 10 bases. The CDR3 DNA reads TGTGCCAGCAGTTTAAATTGGGGCCCCTACAATGAGCAGTTCTTC. Protein: CASSLNWGPYNEQFF.

This clonotype was found many times. The V call is TRBV11-2, the J call TRBJ2-3, with D possibly being TRBD2 (6 bases). Germline values: CDR1 SGHAT, CDR2 FQNNGV. The V and J ends lost 4 bases and 4 bases respectively, with 12 bases between them. CDR3 length equals 14 residues. The CDR3 loop is CASSSISGADTQYF. CDR3 DNA: TGTGCCAGCAGCTCAATCTCGGGAGCAGATACGCAGTATTTT.

The chain links TRBV27 to TRBJ2-7; TRBD1 matches 7 bases. Per germline, CDR1 MNHEY and CDR2 SMNVEV (reference sequence). V was clipped by 0 bases and J by 1 base; unmatched bases: 6. This CDR3 contains 16 residues. Here the CDR3 reads CASSLSGQTVSYEQYF. CDR3 sequence (DNA): TGTGCCAGCAGTTTATCGGGACAGACAGTTTCCTACGAGCAGTACTTC.

A note on this clonotype: A much bigger clone sits one base away, suggesting this may be a read error. The chain joins TRBV20-1 to TRBJ2-3, with TRBD2 as a possible D gene (6 bases). CDR3 length: 14 residues. CDR1 and CDR2 from the germline V gene are DFQATT and SNEGSKA (reference sequence). CDR3 loop: CTIPRGLIADTQYF. CDR3 bases: TGCACCATACCTAGAGGACTAATCGCAGATACGCAGTATTTT.

This clonotype was picked up many times. V is TRBV9 and J is TRBJ2-3; D is unclear. Trimming left V 0 bases short and J 2 bases short, with 7 bases between. Germline V gives CDR1 SGDLS, CDR2 YYNGEE. This CDR3 is 14 amino acids long. CDR3 DNA sequence: TGTGCCAGCAGCGTAGCTGGGTACACAGATACGCAGTATTTT. Translating it yields CASSVAGYTDTQYF.

This clonotype was detected only a few times. CDR3 in DNA: TGTGCCAGCAGCCTACTCCAACAAGCAGTCTGGGACAGGGGGAACACTGAAGCTTTCTTT. Amino acid sequence: CASSLLQQAVWDRGNTEAFF. J is TRBJ1-1 and V is TRBV9; 10 bases agree with TRBD1. Germline trimming cut 4 bases from V and 1 base from J; bases unmatched to any gene: 19. The germline CDR1 and CDR2 sequences are SGDLS and YYNGEE. The CDR3 contains 20 residues.

At least ten counts were recorded for this clonotype. CDR3 nucleotide sequence: TGTGCCAGCAGCTTGGGGCTAGCGCGATACGAGCAGTACTTC. It translates to CASSLGLARYEQYF. The chain joins TRBV6-5 to TRBJ2-7, with a tentative D call TRBD2 (6 bases). V was trimmed by 6 bases and J by 4 bases, leaving 16 bases between them. The CDR3 has 14 amino acids. The V gene's germline CDR1 is MNHEY and CDR2 SVGAGI.

A note on this clonotype: This could be a read error, since a much larger clone is one nucleotide away. The chain uses TRBV5-4 and TRBJ2-7; D is possibly TRBD2 (6 bases). The CDR3 runs 15 residues. With 6 bases removed from V and 1 base from J, the gap between germline ends came to 17 bases. The germline V gene encodes CDR1 SGHNT and CDR2 YYREEE (reference sequence). CDR3 bases: TGTGCCAGCAACTTTCTTGGTAGCGGTTCCTACGAGCAGTACTTC. It is translated as CASNFLGSGSYEQYF.

The CDR3 spells CASSFRLAGQETQYF. The CDR3 nucleotides read TGTGCCAGCAGTTTCCGGCTAGCGGGTCAAGAGACCCAGTACTTC. V usage is TRBV27 and J usage is TRBJ2-5; 8 nucleotides match TRBD2. This CDR3 region has 15 residues. The V gene end was trimmed by 3 bases and the J gene end by 2 bases; junction bases not matched to a gene: 5. Germline values: CDR1 MNHEY, CDR2 SMNVEV (reference sequence).

This clonotype was recorded many times. The V and J genes are TRBV4-1 and TRBJ2-1, with TRBD2 matching over 9 bases. The CDR3 has 17 residues. Germline trimming cut 0 bases from V and 10 bases from J; bases unmatched to any gene: 13. Germline CDR1 is MGHRA and CDR2 is YSYEKL. The CDR3 DNA sequence: TGCGCCAGCAGCCAAGAATGGAGCGGGGGGCCGCGTGGGGAGCAGTTCTTC. It translates to CASSQEWSGGPRGEQFF.

V gene TRBV27 combines with J gene TRBJ2-1; 13 positions match TRBD2. The CDR3 has 15 amino acids. V was clipped by 6 bases and J by 6 bases; unmatched bases: 5. Looked up from germline, CDR1 is MNHEY and CDR2 is SMNVEV (reference sequence). CDR3 coding DNA: TGTGCCAGCAGGTCCGGGACTAGCGGGATCAATGAGCAGTTCTTC. Translation gives CASRSGTSGINEQFF.

About this clonotype: The CDR3 does not end in the conserved phenylalanine or tryptophan, so this is likely a read error. The V and J genes are TRBV25-1 and TRBJ2-1; unclear D gene. The germline V and J ends were trimmed by 2 bases and 7 bases, with 6 bases remaining between them. Germline V CDR1 and CDR2: MGHDK, SYGVNS. This CDR3 is 12 amino acids long. The CDR3 protein is CASSEHGNEQFS. In nucleotides, the CDR3 is TGTGCCAGCAGTGAACACGGGAATGAGCAGTTCTCC.

This clonotype was observed a few times. This chain connects TRBV28 to TRBJ2-7, with 10 bases matching TRBD1. J gave up 5 bases and V 6 bases, and 10 bases lay outside the gene matches. Germline V lookup: CDR1 MDHEN, CDR2 SYDVKM. The CDR3 extends over 15 amino acids. The DNA for the CDR3 is TGTGCCAGCAGACCCTCGACAGGGGGCTACCACGAGCAGTACTTC. Its translation is CASRPSTGGYHEQYF.

With respect to this clonotype: This may be a read error: a much more frequent sequence differs by one nucleotide. The chain is built from TRBV7-2 and TRBJ1-2, with TRBD1 as a possible D gene (5 bases). The length of the CDR3 is 15 residues. Germline loops: CDR1 SGHTA, CDR2 FQGNSA. As DNA, the CDR3 is TGTGCCTGCAGCTTAGTGGGGGAGACAGTTGACGGCTACACCTTC. Its protein product is CACSLVGETVDGYTF. Looking up the rest from reference TRBV7-2 and TRBJ1-2 gives the full variable domain: GAGVSQSPSNKVTEKGKDVELRCDPISGHTALYWYRQSLGQGLEFLIYFQGNSAPDKSGLPSDRFSAERTGGSVSTLTIQRTQQEDSAVYLCACSLVGETVDGYTFGSGTRLTVV.

In regard to this clonotype: A much larger clone sits a single nucleotide away, making a read error possible. The chain carries TRBV6-1 and TRBJ1-1; TRBD1 is a possible D gene (5 bases). Germline lookup yields CDR1 MNHNS and CDR2 SASEGT. The length of the CDR3 is 15 residues. The CDR3, as DNA: TGTACCATCTCGGGGACGGTGGGTTCGGACACTGAAGCTTTCTTT. This codes for CTISGTVGSDTEAFF.

About this clonotype itself: Its ends do not fully match the called genes, so a read error is possible. The chain uses TRBV15 and TRBJ1-1; D is possibly TRBD1 (6 bases). The CDR3 length is 15 residues. Germline CDR1 reads LNHNV; CDR2 reads YYDKDF (reference sequence). This CDR3 is CATSGDDRMNTEAFF. CDR3 DNA sequence: TGTGCCACCAGCGGAGATGACAGGATGAACACTGAAGCTTTCTTT.

This clonotype was detected many times. The rearrangement links TRBV11-2 to TRBJ2-7; D is unclear. The germline CDR1 and CDR2 sequences are SGHAT and FQNNGV. The CDR3 has 13 residues. V lost 0 bases to trimming and J lost 2 bases, with 5 bases between them. The CDR3, as DNA: TGTGCCAGCAGCTTAGAAGCCGCCTACGAGCAGTACTTC. Translation gives CASSLEAAYEQYF.

Regarding this clonotype: Possible read error: a much larger clone is one base away. The rearrangement joins TRBV4-1 to TRBJ1-2, with 8 bases matching TRBD1. V gave up 7 bases and J gave up 0 bases; unmatched junction bases: 7. Germline V lookup: CDR1 MGHRA, CDR2 YSYEKL. CDR3 length: 15 residues. CDR3 nucleotides: TGCGCCAGCACTTGGGCAGGGGGCACTAACTATGGCTACACCTTC. This encodes CASTWAGGTNYGYTF.